This T cell receptor (beta chain) emerged from a study of Ad26.COV2.S vaccination and SARS-CoV-2 variants. Treatment of the sample: roughly 20 received Ad26.COV2.S at low or high dose, single or two shots; 5 received placebo; per-sample allocation not given. Sampling happened 63 days after the first vaccine or placebo injection. The CDR3 extends over 14 amino acids. Germline V lookup: CDR1 MDHEN, CDR2 SYDVKM. V dropped 5 bases and J dropped 13; count of bases not matched to a gene: 15. The table lists this clone with many counts. Sequenced by immunoSEQ multiplex PCR; TCRdb stores in-frame clones only, minus some. The table lists around 420,000 clones, 88% of them singletons.

This specimen consisted of peripheral blood, obtained in a trial of Ad26.COV2.S vaccine versus placebo. The chain links TRBV28 to TRBJ1-1; 8 bases fit TRBD1. The receptor's source is a person between 18 and 65 years old who received the Ad26.COV2.S COVID-19 vaccine or a placebo. The CDR3 sequence is CASSLLRQGWIDFF. Written as DNA, the CDR3 is TGTGCCAGCAGTCTTCTTCGACAGGGGTGGATTGATTTCTTT.